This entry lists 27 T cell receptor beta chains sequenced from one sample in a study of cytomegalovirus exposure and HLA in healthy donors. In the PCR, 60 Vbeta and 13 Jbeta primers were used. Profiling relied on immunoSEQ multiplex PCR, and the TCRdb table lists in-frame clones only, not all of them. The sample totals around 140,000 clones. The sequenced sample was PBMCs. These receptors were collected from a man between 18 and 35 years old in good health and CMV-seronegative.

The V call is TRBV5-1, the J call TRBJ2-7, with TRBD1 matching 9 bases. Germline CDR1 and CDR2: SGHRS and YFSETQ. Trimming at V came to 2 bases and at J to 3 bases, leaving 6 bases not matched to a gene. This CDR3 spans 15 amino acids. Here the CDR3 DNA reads TGCGCCAGCAGCTTAGCCGGGACAGGGAACTACGAGCAGTACTTC. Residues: CASSLAGTGNYEQYF.

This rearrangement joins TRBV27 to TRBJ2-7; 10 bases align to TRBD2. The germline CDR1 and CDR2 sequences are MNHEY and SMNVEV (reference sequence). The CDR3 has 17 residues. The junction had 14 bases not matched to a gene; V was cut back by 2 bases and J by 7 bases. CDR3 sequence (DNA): TGTGCCAGCAGTTTAACGGCCCAGCTAGCGGGAGCTCGGGAGCAGTACTTC. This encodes CASSLTAQLAGAREQYF.

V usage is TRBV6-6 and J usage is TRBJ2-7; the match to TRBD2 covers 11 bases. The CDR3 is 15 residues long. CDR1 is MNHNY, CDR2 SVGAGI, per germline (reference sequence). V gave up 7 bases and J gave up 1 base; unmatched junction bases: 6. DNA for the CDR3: TGTGCCAGCACCCAACTAGCGGGGGATTCCTACGAGCAGTACTTC. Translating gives CASTQLAGDSYEQYF.

In DNA form, the CDR3 reads TGTGCCAGCTCACCTGGACAGGCTCCGAACACCGGGGAGCTGTTTTTT. Translated, it gives CASSPGQAPNTGELFF. The J gene is TRBJ2-2, the V gene TRBV18, with 7 bases fitting TRBD1. This CDR3 is 16 amino acids long. The V and J ends lost 3 bases and 0 bases, in that order; junction bases with no gene match: 4. Germline CDR1 reads KGHSH; CDR2 reads LQKENI.

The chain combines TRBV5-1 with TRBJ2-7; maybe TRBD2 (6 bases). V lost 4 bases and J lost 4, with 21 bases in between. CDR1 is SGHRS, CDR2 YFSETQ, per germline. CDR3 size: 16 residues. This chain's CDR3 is CASSPRGRDLFYEQYF. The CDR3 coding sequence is TGCGCCAGCAGCCCTCGGGGCCGGGACTTATTTTACGAGCAGTACTTC.

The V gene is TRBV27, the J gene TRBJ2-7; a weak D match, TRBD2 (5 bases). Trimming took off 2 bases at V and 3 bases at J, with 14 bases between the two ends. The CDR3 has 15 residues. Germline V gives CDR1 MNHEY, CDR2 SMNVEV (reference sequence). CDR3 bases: TGTGCCAGCAGTTTAAGTCTAGTGGGGAGCTACGAGCAGTACTTC. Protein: CASSLSLVGSYEQYF.

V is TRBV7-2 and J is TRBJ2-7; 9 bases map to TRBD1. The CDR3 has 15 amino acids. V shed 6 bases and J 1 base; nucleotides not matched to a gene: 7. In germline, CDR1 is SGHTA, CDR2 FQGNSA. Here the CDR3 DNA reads TGTGCCAGCAGGTATGGGACAGGGTGGTCCTACGAGCAGTACTTC. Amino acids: CASRYGTGWSYEQYF.

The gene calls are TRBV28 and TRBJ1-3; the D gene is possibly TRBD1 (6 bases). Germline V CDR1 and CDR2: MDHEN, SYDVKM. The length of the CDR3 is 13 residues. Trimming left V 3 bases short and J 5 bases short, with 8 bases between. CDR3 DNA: TGTGCCAGCAGTTTGCAGGGGCGAAACACCATATATTTT. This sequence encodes CASSLQGRNTIYF.

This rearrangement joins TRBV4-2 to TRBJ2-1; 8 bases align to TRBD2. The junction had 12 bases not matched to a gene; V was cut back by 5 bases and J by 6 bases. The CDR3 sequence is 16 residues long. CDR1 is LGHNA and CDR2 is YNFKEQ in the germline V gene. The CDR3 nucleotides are TGTGCCAGCAGCGAAATCGGGACTAGTAAGTTCAATGAGCAGTTCTTC. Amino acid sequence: CASSEIGTSKFNEQFF.

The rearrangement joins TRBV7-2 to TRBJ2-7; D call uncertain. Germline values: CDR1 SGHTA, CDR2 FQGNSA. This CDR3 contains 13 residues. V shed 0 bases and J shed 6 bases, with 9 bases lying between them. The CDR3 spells CASSLASLPEQYF. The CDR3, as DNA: TGTGCCAGCAGCTTAGCCTCCCTCCCCGAGCAGTACTTC.

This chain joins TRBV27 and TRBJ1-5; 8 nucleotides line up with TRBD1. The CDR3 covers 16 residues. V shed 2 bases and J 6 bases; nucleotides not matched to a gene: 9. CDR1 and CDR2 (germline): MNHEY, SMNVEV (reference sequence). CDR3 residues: CASSLMGPGGLQPQHF. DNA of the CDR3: TGTGCCAGCAGTTTAATGGGCCCAGGGGGCCTTCAGCCCCAGCATTTT.

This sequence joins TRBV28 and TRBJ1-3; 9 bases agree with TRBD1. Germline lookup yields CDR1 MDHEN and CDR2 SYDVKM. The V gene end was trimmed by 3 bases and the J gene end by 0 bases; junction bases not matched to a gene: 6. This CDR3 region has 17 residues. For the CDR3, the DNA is TGTGCCAGCAGTTTTGGGACAGGGCCACACTCTGGAAACACCATATATTTT. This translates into CASSFGTGPHSGNTIYF.

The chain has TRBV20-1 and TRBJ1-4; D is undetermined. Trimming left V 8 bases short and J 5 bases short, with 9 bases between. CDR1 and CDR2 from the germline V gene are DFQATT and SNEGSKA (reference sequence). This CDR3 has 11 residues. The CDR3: CSSLKNEKLFF. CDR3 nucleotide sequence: TGCAGTAGCCTGAAAAATGAAAAACTGTTTTTT.

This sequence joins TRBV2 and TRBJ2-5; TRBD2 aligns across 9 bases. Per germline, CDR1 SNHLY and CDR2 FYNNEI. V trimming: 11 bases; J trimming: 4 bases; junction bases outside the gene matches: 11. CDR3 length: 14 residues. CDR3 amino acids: CAGAQGSGGETQYF. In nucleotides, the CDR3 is TGTGCCGGGGCGCAGGGTAGCGGGGGAGAGACCCAGTACTTC.

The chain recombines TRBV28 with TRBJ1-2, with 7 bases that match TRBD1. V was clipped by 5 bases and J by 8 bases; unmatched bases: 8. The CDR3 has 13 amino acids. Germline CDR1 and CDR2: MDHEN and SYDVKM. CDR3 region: CASSTQGVRGYTF. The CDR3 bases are TGTGCCAGCAGTACCCAGGGGGTACGGGGCTACACCTTC.

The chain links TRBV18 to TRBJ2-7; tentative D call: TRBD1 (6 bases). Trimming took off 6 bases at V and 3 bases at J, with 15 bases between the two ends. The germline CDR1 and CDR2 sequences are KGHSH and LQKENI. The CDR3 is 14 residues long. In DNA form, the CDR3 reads TGTGCCAGCTCCCTCTTATCGGACAGCTACGAGCAGTACTTC. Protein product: CASSLLSDSYEQYF. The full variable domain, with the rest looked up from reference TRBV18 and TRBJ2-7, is NAGVMQNPRHLVRRRGQEARLRCSPMKGHSHVYWYRQLPEEGLKFMVYLQKENIIDESGMPKERFSAEFPKEGPSILRIQQVVRGDSAAYFCASSLLSDSYEQYFGPGTRLTVT.

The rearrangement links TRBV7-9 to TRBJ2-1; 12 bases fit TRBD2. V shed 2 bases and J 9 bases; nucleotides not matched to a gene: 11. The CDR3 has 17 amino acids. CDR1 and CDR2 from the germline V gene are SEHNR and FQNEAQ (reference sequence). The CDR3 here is CASSLLSLAGGGGEQFF. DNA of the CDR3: TGTGCCAGCAGCTTATTGAGCCTAGCGGGAGGGGGCGGTGAGCAGTTCTTC.

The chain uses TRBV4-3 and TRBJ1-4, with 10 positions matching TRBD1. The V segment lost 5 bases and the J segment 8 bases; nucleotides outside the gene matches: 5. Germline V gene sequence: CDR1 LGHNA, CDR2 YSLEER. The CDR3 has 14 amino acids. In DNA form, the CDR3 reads TGCGCCAGCAGCTCGGGACAGGGGAGCGAAAAACTGTTTTTT. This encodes CASSSGQGSEKLFF.

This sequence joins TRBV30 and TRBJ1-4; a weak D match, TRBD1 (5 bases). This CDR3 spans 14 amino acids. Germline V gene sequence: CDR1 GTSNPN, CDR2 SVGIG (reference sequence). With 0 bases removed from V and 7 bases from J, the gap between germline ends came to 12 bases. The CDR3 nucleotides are TGTGCCTGGAGTGTACCGGGGGGTGGTGAAAAACTGTTTTTT. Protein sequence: CAWSVPGGGEKLFF. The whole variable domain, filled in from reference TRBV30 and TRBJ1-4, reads SQTIHQWPATLVQPVGSPLSLECTVEGTSNPNLYWYRQAAGRGLQLLFYSVGIGQISSEVPQNLSASRPQDRQFILSSKKLLLSDSGFYLCAWSVPGGGEKLFFGSGTQLSVL.

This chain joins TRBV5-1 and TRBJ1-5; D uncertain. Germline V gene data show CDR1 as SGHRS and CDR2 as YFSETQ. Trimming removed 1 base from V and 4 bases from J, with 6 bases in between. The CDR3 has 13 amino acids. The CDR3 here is CASSLFSNQPQHF. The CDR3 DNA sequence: TGCGCCAGCAGCTTGTTCAGTAATCAGCCCCAGCATTTT.

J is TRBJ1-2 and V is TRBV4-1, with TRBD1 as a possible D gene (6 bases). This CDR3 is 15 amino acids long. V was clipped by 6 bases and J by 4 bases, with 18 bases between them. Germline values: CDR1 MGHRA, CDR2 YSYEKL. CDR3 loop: CASSPARTALYGYTF. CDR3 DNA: TGCGCCAGCAGTCCAGCGCGGACAGCGCTCTATGGCTACACCTTC.

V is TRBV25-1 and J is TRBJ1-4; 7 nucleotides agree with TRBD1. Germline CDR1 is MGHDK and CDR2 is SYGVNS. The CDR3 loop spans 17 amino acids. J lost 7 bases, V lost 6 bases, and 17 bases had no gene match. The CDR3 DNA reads TGTGCCAGCAGGGAGACTACAGGGGCGCCAGGGGGTGAAAAACTGTTTTTT. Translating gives CASRETTGAPGGEKLFF.

The CDR3 nucleotides are TGTGCCAGCAGCCCCATTGGCGGCTACAATGAGCAGTTCTTC. Amino acid sequence: CASSPIGGYNEQFF. V gene TRBV7-3 combines with J gene TRBJ2-1; D is ambiguous. The CDR3 loop spans 14 amino acids. Germline V gene sequence: CDR1 SGHTA, CDR2 FQGTGA. V shed 5 bases and J shed 3 bases, with 11 bases lying between them.

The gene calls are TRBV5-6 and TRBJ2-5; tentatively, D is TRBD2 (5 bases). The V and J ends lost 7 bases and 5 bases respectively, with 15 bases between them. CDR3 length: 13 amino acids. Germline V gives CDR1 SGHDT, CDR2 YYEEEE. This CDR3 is CASSRGRGETQYF. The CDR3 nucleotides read TGTGCCAGCTCCCGAGGGAGAGGGGAGACCCAGTACTTC.

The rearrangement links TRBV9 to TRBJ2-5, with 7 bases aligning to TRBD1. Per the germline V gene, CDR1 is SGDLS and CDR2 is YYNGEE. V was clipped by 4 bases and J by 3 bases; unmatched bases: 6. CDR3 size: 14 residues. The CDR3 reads CASSKITGEETQYF. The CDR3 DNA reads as TGTGCCAGCAGCAAGATTACAGGGGAAGAGACCCAGTACTTC.

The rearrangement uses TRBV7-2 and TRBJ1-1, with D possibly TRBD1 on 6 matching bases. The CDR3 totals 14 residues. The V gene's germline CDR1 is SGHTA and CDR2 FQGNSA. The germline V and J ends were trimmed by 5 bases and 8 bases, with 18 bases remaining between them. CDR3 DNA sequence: TGTGCCAGCAGCCCGCCGGCGGGGGCGGACGAAGCTTTCTTT. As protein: CASSPPAGADEAFF.

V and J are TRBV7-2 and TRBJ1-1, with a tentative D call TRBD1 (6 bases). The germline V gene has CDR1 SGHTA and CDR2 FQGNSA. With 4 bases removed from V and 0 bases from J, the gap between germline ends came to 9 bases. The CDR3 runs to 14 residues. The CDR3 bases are TGTGCCAGCAGCTCCGGACAGATGAACACTGAAGCTTTCTTT. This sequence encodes CASSSGQMNTEAFF. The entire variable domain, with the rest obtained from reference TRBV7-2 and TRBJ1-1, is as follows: GAGVSQSPSNKVTEKGKDVELRCDPISGHTALYWYRQSLGQGLEFLIYFQGNSAPDKSGLPSDRFSAERTGGSVSTLTIQRTQQEDSAVYLCASSSGQMNTEAFFGQGTRLTVV.